This entry features one T cell receptor (beta chain) sequence. Germline values: CDR1 SGHTA, CDR2 FQGNSA. The CDR3 extends over 15 amino acids. After removal of 6 bases from V and 5 bases from J, the junction contained 10 bases not matched to a gene. This sample is part of a study of blood T cell repertoires in COVID-19. Per the study methods: Amplifying reference gene primers gave estimates of nucleated cell counts. Assay used: immunoSEQ multiplex PCR; TCRdb lists only in-frame clones, some missing. V, J and clone size are those of that table, while D and trimming were read from the DNA. The data contain almost 250,000 clones, around nine tenths of them singletons.

The TCR comes from a woman aged 55-69 years who had recovered from COVID-19. The chain links TRBV7-2 to TRBJ1-5; 7 nucleotides match TRBD1. The material sequenced was peripheral blood. CDR3 nucleotides: TGTGCCAGCAGTCTAGGACAGGCGCCTGATCAGCCCCAGCATTTT. It codes for CASSLGQAPDQPQHF.